These 9 T cell receptor beta chains were all obtained from the same sample, sequenced in a study of CD8 T cells in cerebrospinal fluid in Alzheimer's disease. TCRdb reworked the 10x single-cell sequencing reads into one entry per CDR3 protein, no DNA. The sample's table shows 700 to 900 distinct CDR3 sequences. Sequencing used cerebrospinal fluid. These receptors originate from a human donor with Parkinson's disease.

By frequency, this clonotype is large. V and J are TRBV28 and TRBJ2-7. Germline V CDR1 and CDR2: MDHEN, SYDVKM. The CDR3 totals 15 residues. The CDR3 here is CASSLYAGSSYEQYF.

This clonotype registers medium-sized by frequency. V and J are TRBV20-1 and TRBJ2-3; TCRdb outputs TRBD2, but without DNA this stays unchecked. This CDR3 spans 14 amino acids. Per germline, CDR1 DFQATT and CDR2 SNEGSKA (reference sequence). The CDR3 sequence: CSASPSGSPDTQYF.

This clonotype is called medium-sized based on its frequency. V gene TRBV2 combines with J gene TRBJ2-2; the D gene TCRdb calls, TRBD1, cannot be checked with no DNA. Germline V lookup: CDR1 SNHLY, CDR2 FYNNEI. This CDR3 is 14 amino acids long. The CDR3 loop reads CASSTDSLPGELFF. The complete variable domain, with remaining parts taken from reference TRBV2 and TRBJ2-2, reads EPEVTQTPSHQVTQMGQEVILRCVPISNHLYFYWYRQILGQKVEFLVSFYNNEISEKSEIFDDQFSVERPDGSNFTLKIRSTKLEDSAMYFCASSTDSLPGELFFGEGSRLTVL.

This clonotype is called medium-sized based on its frequency. The chain joins TRBV20-1 to TRBJ2-5; TCRdb gives TRBD2 as the D gene, but with no DNA this cannot be confirmed. The CDR3 contains 15 residues. Germline V gene sequence: CDR1 DFQATT, CDR2 SNEGSKA (reference sequence). The chain's CDR3 is CSAKLAGGGAGTQYF.

Considering frequency, this clonotype is medium-sized. This chain connects TRBV5-1 to TRBJ1-6; the D call from TCRdb, TRBD1, cannot be confirmed without DNA. The CDR3 has 14 amino acids. Germline assignment: CDR1 SGHRS and CDR2 YFSETQ. The CDR3 spells CASSLGTGNSPLHF.

This clonotype shows up as large by frequency. The chain has TRBV9 and TRBJ1-4; TCRdb returns TRBD1, unconfirmable since there is no DNA. Germline loops: CDR1 SGDLS, CDR2 YYNGEE. This CDR3 comprises 15 residues. The CDR3 spells CASSVEGRGSEKLFF.

Judged by frequency, this clonotype is medium-sized. V is TRBV9 and J is TRBJ1-2; TCRdb gives TRBD1 as the D gene, but with no DNA this cannot be confirmed. CDR3 length: 14 residues. Germline V CDR1 and CDR2: SGDLS, YYNGEE. This chain's CDR3 is CASSVGQGPYGYTF.

This sequence joins TRBV6-5 and TRBJ2-1; TCRdb designates TRBD2, a call that cannot be tested without DNA. Per the germline V gene, CDR1 is MNHEY and CDR2 is SVGAGI. The CDR3 spans 16 residues. CDR3: CASPNGGLAGNNEQFF.

The chain couples TRBV12-3 or TRBV12-4 to TRBJ1-5. The CDR3 is 13 amino acids. The CDR3 protein is CASSLGGGQPQHF.